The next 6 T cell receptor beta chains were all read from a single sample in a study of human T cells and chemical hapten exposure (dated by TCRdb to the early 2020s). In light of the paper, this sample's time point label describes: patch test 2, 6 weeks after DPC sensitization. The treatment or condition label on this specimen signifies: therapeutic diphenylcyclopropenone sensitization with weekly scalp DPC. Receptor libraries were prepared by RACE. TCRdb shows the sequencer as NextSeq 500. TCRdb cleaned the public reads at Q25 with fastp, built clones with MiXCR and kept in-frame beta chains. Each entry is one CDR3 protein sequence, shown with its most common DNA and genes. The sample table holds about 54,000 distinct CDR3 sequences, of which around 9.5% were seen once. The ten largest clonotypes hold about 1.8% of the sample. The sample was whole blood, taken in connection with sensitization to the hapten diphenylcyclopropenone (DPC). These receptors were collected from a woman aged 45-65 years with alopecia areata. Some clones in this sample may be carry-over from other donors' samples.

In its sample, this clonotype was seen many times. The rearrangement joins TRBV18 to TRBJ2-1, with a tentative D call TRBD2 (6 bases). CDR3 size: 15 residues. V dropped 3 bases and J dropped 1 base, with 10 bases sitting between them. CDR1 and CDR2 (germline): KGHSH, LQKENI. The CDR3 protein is CASSPNSGSYNEQFF. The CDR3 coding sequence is TGTGCCAGCTCACCCAATAGCGGTTCCTACAATGAGCAGTTCTTC.

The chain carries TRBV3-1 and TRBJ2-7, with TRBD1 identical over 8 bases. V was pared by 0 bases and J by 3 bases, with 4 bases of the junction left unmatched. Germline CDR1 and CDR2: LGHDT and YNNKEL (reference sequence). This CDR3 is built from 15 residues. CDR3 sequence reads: CASSQDPGTGYEQYF. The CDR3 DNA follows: TGTGCCAGCAGCCAAGATCCCGGGACAGGCTACGAGCAGTACTTC.

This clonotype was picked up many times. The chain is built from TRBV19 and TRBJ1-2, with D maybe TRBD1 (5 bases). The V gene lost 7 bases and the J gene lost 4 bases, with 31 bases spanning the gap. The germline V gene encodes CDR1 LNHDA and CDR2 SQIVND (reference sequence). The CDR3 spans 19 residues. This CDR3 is CASTPDGWAGSLELYGYTF. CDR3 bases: TGTGCCAGTACCCCAGATGGCTGGGCAGGGAGCCTAGAACTCTATGGCTACACCTTC.

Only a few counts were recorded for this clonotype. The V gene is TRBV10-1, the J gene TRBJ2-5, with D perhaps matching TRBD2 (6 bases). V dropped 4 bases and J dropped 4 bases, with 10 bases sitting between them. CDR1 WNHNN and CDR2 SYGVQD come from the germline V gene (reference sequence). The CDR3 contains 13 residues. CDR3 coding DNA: TGCGCCAGCAGTGGCGGGATCGGAGAGACCCAGTACTTC. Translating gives CASSGGIGETQYF.

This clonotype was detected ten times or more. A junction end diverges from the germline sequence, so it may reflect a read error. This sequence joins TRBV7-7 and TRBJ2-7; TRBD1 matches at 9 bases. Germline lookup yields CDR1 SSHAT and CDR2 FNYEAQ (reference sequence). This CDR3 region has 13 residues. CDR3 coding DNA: TGTGCTAGCAGCTTGGACAGGGGATACGAGCAGTACTTC. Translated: CASSLDRGYEQYF.

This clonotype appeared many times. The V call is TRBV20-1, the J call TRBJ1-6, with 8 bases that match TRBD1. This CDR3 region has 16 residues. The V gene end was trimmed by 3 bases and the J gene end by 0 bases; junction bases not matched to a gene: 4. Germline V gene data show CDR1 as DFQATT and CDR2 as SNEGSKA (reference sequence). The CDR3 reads CSARGQASSYNSPLHF. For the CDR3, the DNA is TGCAGTGCTAGGGGACAGGCAAGCTCCTATAATTCACCCCTCCACTTT.